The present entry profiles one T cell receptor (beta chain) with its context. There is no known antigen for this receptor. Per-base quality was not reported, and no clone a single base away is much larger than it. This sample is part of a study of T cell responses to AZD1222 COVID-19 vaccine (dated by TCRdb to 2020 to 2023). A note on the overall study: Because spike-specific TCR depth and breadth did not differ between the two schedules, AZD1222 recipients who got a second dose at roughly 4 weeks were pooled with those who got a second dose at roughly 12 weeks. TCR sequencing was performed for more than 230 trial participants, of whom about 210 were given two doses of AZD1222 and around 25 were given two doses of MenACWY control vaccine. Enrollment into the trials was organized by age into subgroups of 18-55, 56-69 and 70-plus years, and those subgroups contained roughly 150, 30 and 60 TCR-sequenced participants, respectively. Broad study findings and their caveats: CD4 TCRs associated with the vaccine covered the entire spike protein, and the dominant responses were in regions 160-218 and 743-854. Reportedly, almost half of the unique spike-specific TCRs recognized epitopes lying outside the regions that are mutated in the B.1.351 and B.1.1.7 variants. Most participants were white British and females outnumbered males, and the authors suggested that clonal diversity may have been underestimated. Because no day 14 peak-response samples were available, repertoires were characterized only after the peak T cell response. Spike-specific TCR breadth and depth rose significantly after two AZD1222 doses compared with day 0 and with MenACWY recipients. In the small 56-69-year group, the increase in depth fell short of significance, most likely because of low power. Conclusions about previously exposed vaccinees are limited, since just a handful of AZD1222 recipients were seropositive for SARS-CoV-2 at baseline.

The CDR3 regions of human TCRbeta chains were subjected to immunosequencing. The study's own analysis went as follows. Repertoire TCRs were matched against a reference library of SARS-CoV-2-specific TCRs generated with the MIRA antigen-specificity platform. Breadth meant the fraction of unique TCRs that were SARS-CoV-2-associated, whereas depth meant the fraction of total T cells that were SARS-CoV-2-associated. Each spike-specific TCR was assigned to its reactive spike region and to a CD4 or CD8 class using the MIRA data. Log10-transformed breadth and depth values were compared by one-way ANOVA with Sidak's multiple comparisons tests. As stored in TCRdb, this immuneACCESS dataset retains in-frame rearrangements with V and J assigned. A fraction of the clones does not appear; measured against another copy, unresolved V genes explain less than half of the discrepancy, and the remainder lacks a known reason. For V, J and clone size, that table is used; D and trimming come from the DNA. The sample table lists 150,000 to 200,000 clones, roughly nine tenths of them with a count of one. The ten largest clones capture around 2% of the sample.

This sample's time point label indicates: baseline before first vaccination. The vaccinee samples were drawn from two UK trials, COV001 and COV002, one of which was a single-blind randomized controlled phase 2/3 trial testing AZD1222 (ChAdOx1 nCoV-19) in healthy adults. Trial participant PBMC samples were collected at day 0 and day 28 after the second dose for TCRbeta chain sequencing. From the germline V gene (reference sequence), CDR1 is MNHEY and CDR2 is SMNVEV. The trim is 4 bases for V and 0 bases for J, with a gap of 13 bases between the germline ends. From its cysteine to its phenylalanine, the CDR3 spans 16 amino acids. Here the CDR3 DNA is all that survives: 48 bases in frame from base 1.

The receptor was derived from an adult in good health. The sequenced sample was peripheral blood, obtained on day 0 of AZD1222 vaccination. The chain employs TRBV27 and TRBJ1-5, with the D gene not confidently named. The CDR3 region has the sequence CASSSAPQTSNQPQHF. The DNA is TGTGCCAGCAGTTCCGCACCCCAGACTAGCAATCAGCCCCAGCATTTT.